This TCR beta chain was identified during a study of T cell changes during pregnancy in multiple sclerosis. Trimming shortened V by 3 bases and J by 9 bases, and 6 bases separated the two germline ends. Per the germline V gene, CDR1 is MGHRA and CDR2 is YSYEKL. The CDR3 is 12 residues long. Assay used: immunoSEQ multiplex PCR; TCRdb lists only in-frame clones, some missing. The table has some 43,000 clones, 85% to 90% seen once. This TCR derives from a female donor in good health, enrolled as a control in a pregnancy study. This chain joins TRBV4-1 and TRBJ1-6; possibly TRBD1 for D (5 bases). Sequencing used peripheral blood, obtained in the first trimester of pregnancy. The CDR3 coding sequence is TGCGCCAGCAGCCAGGGGCTTTCACCCCTCCACTTT. This sequence encodes CASSQGLSPLHF.